Listed here are 31 T cell receptor beta chains from one sample, sequenced in a study of T cells in Graves' hyperthyroidism and ophthalmopathy. Amplification targeted TCR beta CDR3 regions from RNA transcripts. The TCR CDR3 was amplified in a first-round RT-PCR using the HTBI primer set. TCRdb processed the multiplex PCR reads anew with MiXCR; each CDR3 protein has one entry. This sample yields approximately 510,000 distinct CDR3 sequences, of which approximately 49% are seen a single time; around 44% belongs to the top ten. The sequencing input was peripheral blood or thyroid tissue (not recorded which). The receptor set was obtained from an adult woman with Graves' disease, either hyperthyroidism or ophthalmopathy (not recorded which).

This clonotype was observed a few times. This chain links TRBV28 with TRBJ2-5; D is ambiguous. Germline assignment: CDR1 MDHEN and CDR2 SYDVKM. V was clipped by 4 bases and J by 5 bases, with 17 bases between them. This CDR3 is built from 15 residues. CDR3 bases: TGTGCCAGCAGTTGGTCACAGCAAGAGAGGGAGACCCAGTACTTC. Amino acids: CASSWSQQERETQYF.

This clonotype was observed at least ten times. This sequence joins TRBV20-1 and TRBJ1-5; 7 bases line up with TRBD1. J lost 4 bases, V lost 5 bases, and 2 bases had no gene match. Germline V gives CDR1 DFQATT, CDR2 SNEGSKA (reference sequence). There are 12 residues in the CDR3. DNA for the CDR3: TGCAGTGCTGACAGGGTAAATCAGCCCCAGCATTTT. The encoded protein is CSADRVNQPQHF.

The chain links TRBV2 to TRBJ1-2, with D possibly being TRBD1 (6 bases). Trimming took off 6 bases at V and 7 bases at J, with 18 bases between the two ends. Germline lookup yields CDR1 SNHLY and CDR2 FYNNEI. The CDR3 consists of 14 residues. The CDR3 loop reads CASRGRAGAAGYTF. In DNA form, the CDR3 reads TGTGCCAGCAGGGGCCGGGCAGGGGCGGCTGGCTACACCTTC.

The chain couples TRBV7-2 to TRBJ2-5, with TRBD2 identical over 11 bases. V dropped 5 bases and J dropped 5; count of bases not matched to a gene: 10. The CDR3 contains 16 residues. CDR1 and CDR2 from the germline V gene are SGHTA and FQGNSA. DNA for the CDR3: TGTGCCAGCAGCACCGGGACTAGCGGAGGTCGGGAGACCCAGTACTTC. Protein product: CASSTGTSGGRETQYF. Variable domain in full (rest from reference TRBV7-2 and TRBJ2-5): GAGVSQSPSNKVTEKGKDVELRCDPISGHTALYWYRQSLGQGLEFLIYFQGNSAPDKSGLPSDRFSAERTGGSVSTLTIQRTQQEDSAVYLCASSTGTSGGRETQYFGPGTRLLVL.

The rearrangement uses TRBV11-1 and TRBJ2-2, with a tentative D call TRBD1 (5 bases). The V end lost 3 bases, the J end lost 8 bases, and 16 bases lay between the germline ends. The CDR3 covers 15 residues. Germline V gives CDR1 SGHAT, CDR2 FQDESV (reference sequence). For the CDR3, the DNA is TGTGCCAGCAGCTTGGAATTCGACAGTAAAGGGGAGCTGTTTTTT. Protein: CASSLEFDSKGELFF.

A word on this clonotype: Possible read error: a much larger clone is one base away. The chain is built from TRBV5-1 and TRBJ2-5; D may match TRBD1 or TRBD2 (6 bases each). The CDR3 covers 17 residues. The germline CDR1 and CDR2 sequences are SGHRS and YFSETQ. V was cut by 1 base and J by 1 base, with 17 bases left in between. CDR3 DNA sequence: TGCGCCAGCAGCTTGACGCGGGACACTAGGCTCCAAGAGACCCAGTACTTC. Protein product: CASSLTRDTRLQETQYF.

As DNA, the CDR3 is TGTGCCAGCAGTCGAGAACAGGGGGCATATTCACCCCTCCACTTT. This gives the protein CASSREQGAYSPLHF. The chain carries TRBV28 and TRBJ1-6; 9 bases agree with TRBD1. Unmatched junction bases numbered 7, after V lost 5 bases and J lost 8 bases. The germline gives CDR1 MDHEN, CDR2 SYDVKM. CDR3 size: 15 residues.

The chain couples TRBV29-1 to TRBJ1-3; 7 bases match TRBD1. The V segment lost 0 bases and the J segment 1 base; nucleotides outside the gene matches: 6. CDR3 length: 16 amino acids. CDR1 and CDR2 (germline): SQVTM, ANQGSEA. The CDR3, as DNA: TGCAGCGTTGAAGATTCGCCAGGGGGTTCTGGAAACACCATATATTTT. Translation gives CSVEDSPGGSGNTIYF.

This sequence joins TRBV19 and TRBJ1-3; perhaps TRBD1 as D (5 bases). The V gene lost 7 bases and the J gene lost 4 bases, with 14 bases spanning the gap. Germline V lookup: CDR1 LNHDA, CDR2 SQIVND (reference sequence). This CDR3 has 14 amino acids. The CDR3 DNA is TGTGCCAGTACACCGGGACTCTCCGGAAACACCATATATTTT. It codes for CASTPGLSGNTIYF.

As for this clonotype: A read error may account for a junction end that differs from germline. The J gene is TRBJ1-5, the V gene TRBV15, with D maybe TRBD1 (5 bases). Germline CDR1 is LNHNV and CDR2 is YYDKDF (reference sequence). There are 15 residues in the CDR3. The CDR3 DNA sequence: TGTGCCAGCAGCCAAGAACCAGGGAGTGTTCAGCCCCAGCATTTT. Translation: CASSQEPGSVQPQHF.

This clonotype was recorded many times. The rearrangement uses TRBV20-1 and TRBJ1-5, with 7 bases identical to TRBD1. Germline V gives CDR1 DFQATT, CDR2 SNEGSKA (reference sequence). This CDR3 has 13 residues. The V and J ends lost 4 bases and 6 bases, in that order; junction bases with no gene match: 6. The chain's CDR3 is CSANRQGPQPQHF. The CDR3 DNA reads as TGCAGTGCTAACCGACAGGGACCTCAGCCCCAGCATTTT.

The chain carries TRBV7-2 and TRBJ2-5; the D gene could be TRBD1 or TRBD2 (5 bases each). The germline V gene encodes CDR1 SGHTA and CDR2 FQGNSA. With 1 base removed from V and 5 bases from J, the gap between germline ends came to 14 bases. The CDR3 runs 15 residues. CDR3 DNA sequence: TGTGCCAGCAGCTTAGATAGAGGGCCAGGGGAGACCCAGTACTTC. It yields the protein CASSLDRGPGETQYF.

CDR3 residues: CASSDRTGALNEQYF. CDR3 nucleotide sequence: TGCGCCAGCAGCGACCGGACAGGGGCACTCAACGAGCAGTACTTC. The chain couples TRBV5-1 to TRBJ2-7, with TRBD1 matching 9 bases. The V gene's germline CDR1 is SGHRS and CDR2 YFSETQ. The CDR3 consists of 15 residues. Germline trimming cut 4 bases from V and 5 bases from J; bases unmatched to any gene: 10.

This clonotype occurred many times. This rearrangement joins TRBV6-5 to TRBJ2-7; D gene ambiguous. Germline V gene sequence: CDR1 MNHEY, CDR2 SVGAGI. Trimming shortened V by 0 bases and J by 3 bases, and 12 bases separated the two germline ends. The CDR3 is 15 residues long. This chain's CDR3 is CASSYSAYDGYEQYF. DNA of the CDR3: TGTGCCAGCAGTTACTCGGCCTATGACGGCTACGAGCAGTACTTC.

The chain combines TRBV12-3 or TRBV12-4 with TRBJ2-7; D may match TRBD1 or TRBD2 (5 bases each). The length of the CDR3 is 14 residues. The V end lost 10 bases, the J end lost 2 bases, and 18 bases lay between the germline ends. CDR3 in amino acids: CAIKGTGTTYEQYF. The CDR3 DNA reads as TGTGCCATCAAGGGGACCGGAACGACCTACGAGCAGTACTTC.

This clonotype came up many times. The rearrangement uses TRBV6-6 and TRBJ1-5; 9 positions match TRBD1. Germline assignment: CDR1 MNHNY and CDR2 SVGAGI (reference sequence). This CDR3 comprises 14 residues. J gave up 5 bases and V 4 bases, and 3 bases lay outside the gene matches. The CDR3 DNA reads TGTGCCAGCAGTTGGACAGGGGTTGATCAGCCCCAGCATTTT. This codes for CASSWTGVDQPQHF.

This clonotype came up a few times. The chain recombines TRBV12-3 or TRBV12-4 with TRBJ2-5; TRBD2 matches 8 bases. V trimming: 4 bases; J trimming: 0 bases; junction bases outside the gene matches: 7. The CDR3 runs to 16 residues. CDR3 sequence reads: CASSSTGGGYQETQYF. CDR3 nucleotide sequence: TGTGCCAGCAGTTCTACGGGAGGGGGGTACCAAGAGACCCAGTACTTC.

V is TRBV7-9 and J is TRBJ1-5, with D unclear. Germline values: CDR1 SEHNR, CDR2 FQNEAQ (reference sequence). CDR3 length: 16 amino acids. Trimming stripped 2 bases from V and 0 bases from J, with 11 bases between. The CDR3 protein is CASSLLASYSNQPQHF. CDR3 DNA: TGTGCCAGCAGCTTACTTGCTTCGTATAGCAATCAGCCCCAGCATTTT.

As concerns this clonotype: A much larger clone sits a single nucleotide away, making a read error possible. The rearrangement uses TRBV12-3 or TRBV12-4 and TRBJ1-5; 9 bases line up with TRBD1. This CDR3 has 15 residues. The junction had 13 bases not matched to a gene; V was cut back by 9 bases and J by 7 bases. CDR3 nucleotides: TGTGCCAGAAGTGAAGCGACAGGGGGGCCCCAGCCCCAGCATTTT. Protein: CARSEATGGPQPQHF.

This chain links TRBV20-1 with TRBJ2-5; D remains unclear. Germline V gene sequence: CDR1 DFQATT, CDR2 SNEGSKA (reference sequence). Trimming pared 0 bases from V and 7 bases from J, leaving 12 bases between. This CDR3 is 13 amino acids long. The CDR3 region is CSAREPAWATQYF. CDR3 in DNA: TGCAGTGCTAGAGAACCGGCGTGGGCGACCCAGTACTTC.

This clonotype has just a few counts. This CDR3 is CASSLDTGGDEQYF. For the CDR3, the DNA is TGTGCCAGCAGCTTAGACACCGGGGGGGACGAGCAGTACTTC. The rearrangement uses TRBV7-8 and TRBJ2-7, with TRBD2 matching over 8 bases. Germline trimming cut 1 base from V and 5 bases from J; bases unmatched to any gene: 4. Germline values: CDR1 SGHVS, CDR2 FQNEAQ. This CDR3 is 14 amino acids long.

The J gene is TRBJ1-1, the V gene TRBV5-1; possibly TRBD1 for D (5 bases). Trimming left V 7 bases short and J 0 bases short, with 16 bases between. Germline lookup yields CDR1 SGHRS and CDR2 YFSETQ. The CDR3 is 15 amino acids. The DNA for the CDR3 is TGCGCCAGCTCAAGAGGGGAGGGGATGAACACTGAAGCTTTCTTT. Amino acids: CASSRGEGMNTEAFF.

V usage is TRBV3-2 and J usage is TRBJ1-5; whether TRBD1, the table's D call, matches the DNA was not checked. TRBV3-2 counts as a pseudogene. The CDR3 runs to 18 residues. In nucleotides, the CDR3 is TGTGCCAGCATCCCCGACAGGGGGCAAGGGTATAGCAATCAGCCCCAGCATTTT. Protein sequence: CASIPDRGQGYSNQPQHF.

The chain links TRBV5-5 to TRBJ1-2, with D unresolved. The germline V and J ends were trimmed by 7 bases and 12 bases, with 22 bases remaining between them. CDR3 size: 13 residues. Germline CDR1 is SGHKS and CDR2 is YYEKEE (reference sequence). CDR3: CASSRLGNSGNTF. CDR3 in DNA: TGTGCCAGCTCTCGACTGGGCAACTCTGGAAACACCTTC. Full variable domain (missing parts from reference TRBV5-5 and TRBJ1-2): DAGVTQSPTHLIKTRGQQVTLRCSPISGHKSVSWYQQVLGQGPQFIFQYYEKEERGRGNFPDRFSARQFPNYSSELNVNALLLGDSALYLCASSRLGNSGNTFGSGTRLTVV.

The chain joins TRBV20-1 to TRBJ2-3, with 10 bases matching TRBD2. The CDR3 extends over 15 amino acids. Germline V gene sequence: CDR1 DFQATT, CDR2 SNEGSKA (reference sequence). The V segment lost 0 bases and the J segment 4 bases; nucleotides outside the gene matches: 4. CDR3: CSAREEGLAPDTQYF. The CDR3 nucleotides read TGCAGTGCTAGAGAAGAGGGACTAGCGCCAGATACGCAGTATTTT.

In this sample, this clonotype turned up a few times. The germline gene is not matched at one end of the junction; a read error may be the cause. The chain uses TRBV5-1 and TRBJ2-7; the D gene is possibly TRBD2 (6 bases). The CDR3 has 15 residues. Per the germline V gene, CDR1 is SGHRS and CDR2 is YFSETQ. CDR3 amino acids: CASSPRYGGNYEQYF. The CDR3 coding sequence is TGTGCCAGCAGCCCAAGGTATGGCGGGAACTACGAGCAGTACTTC.

This clonotype was counted between two and nine times. The germline gene is not matched at one end of the junction; a read error may be the cause. This chain links TRBV29-1 with TRBJ1-5; weak D call: TRBD1 (5 bases). This CDR3 has 14 amino acids. CDR1 is SQVTM, CDR2 ANQGSEA, per germline. The CDR3 protein is CSVAKGFGNRPQHF. CDR3 nucleotides: TGCAGCGTCGCAAAGGGGTTCGGCAATCGGCCCCAGCATTTT. Filled out from reference TRBV29-1 and TRBJ1-5, the complete variable domain reads SAVISQKPSRDICQRGTSLTIQCQVDSQVTMMFWYRQQPGQSLTLIATANQGSEATYESGFVIDKFPISRPNLTFSTLTVSNMSPEDSSIYLCSVAKGFGNRPQHFGDGTRLSIL.

J is TRBJ1-5 and V is TRBV29-1; 8 bases agree with TRBD1. Germline trimming cut 4 bases from V and 4 bases from J; bases unmatched to any gene: 6. The germline gives CDR1 SQVTM, CDR2 ANQGSEA. CDR3 length: 14 amino acids. The CDR3 nucleotides read TGCAGCGTTGTTGGGACAGGACCAAATCAGCCCCAGCATTTT. This encodes CSVVGTGPNQPQHF.

The chain combines TRBV10-2 with TRBJ2-7, with 10 bases aligning to TRBD1. CDR3 length: 16 residues. Germline CDR1 reads WSHSY; CDR2 reads SAAADI. J lost 0 bases, V lost 3 bases, and 5 bases had no gene match. The CDR3 DNA follows: TGCGCCAGCAGTGACTCCGGACAGGGGGGCTCCTACGAGCAGTACTTC. Its translation is CASSDSGQGGSYEQYF.

The chain links TRBV4-1 to TRBJ1-3; 10 nucleotides match TRBD1. The trim removed 3 bases at V and 2 bases at J, leaving 1 base unmatched. Germline V lookup: CDR1 MGHRA, CDR2 YSYEKL. The CDR3 sequence is 15 residues long. The DNA of the CDR3 is TGCGCCAGCAGCCACGGACAGGGGGCTGGAAACACCATATATTTT. Translating it yields CASSHGQGAGNTIYF.

The chain combines TRBV29-1 with TRBJ2-7; 11 bases are shared with TRBD1. The CDR3 has 15 residues. The V gene's germline CDR1 is SQVTM and CDR2 ANQGSEA. J was trimmed by 3 bases and V by 4 bases; bases with no gene match: 8. CDR3 nucleotide sequence: TGCAGCGTTGCCCCGTCTGGGACAGGGGGCTACGAGCAGTACTTC. Its translation: CSVAPSGTGGYEQYF.